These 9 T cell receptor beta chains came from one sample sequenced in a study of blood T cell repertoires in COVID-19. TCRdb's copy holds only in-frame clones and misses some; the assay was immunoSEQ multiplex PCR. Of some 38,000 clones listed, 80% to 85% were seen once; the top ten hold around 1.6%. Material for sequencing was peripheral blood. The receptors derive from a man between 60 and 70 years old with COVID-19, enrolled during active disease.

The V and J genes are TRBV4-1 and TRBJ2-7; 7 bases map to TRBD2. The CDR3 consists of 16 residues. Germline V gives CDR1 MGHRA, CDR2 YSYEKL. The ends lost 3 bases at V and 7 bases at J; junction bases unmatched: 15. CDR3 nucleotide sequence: TGCGCCAGCAGCCACTCCAGCCTCCGCGGGAGAGGGGAGCAGTACTTC. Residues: CASSHSSLRGRGEQYF.

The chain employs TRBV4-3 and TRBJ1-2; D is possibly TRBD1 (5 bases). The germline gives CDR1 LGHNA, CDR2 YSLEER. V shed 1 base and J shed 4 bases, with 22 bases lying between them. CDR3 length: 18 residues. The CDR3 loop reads CASSQVQAGGRSIYGYTF. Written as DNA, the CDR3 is TGCGCCAGCAGCCAAGTTCAGGCGGGGGGTAGATCTATCTATGGCTACACCTTC.

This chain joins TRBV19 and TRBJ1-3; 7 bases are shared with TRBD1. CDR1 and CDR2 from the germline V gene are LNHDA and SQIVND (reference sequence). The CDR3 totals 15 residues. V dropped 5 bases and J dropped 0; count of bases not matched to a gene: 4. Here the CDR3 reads CASSRDRDSGNTIYF. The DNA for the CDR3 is TGTGCCAGTAGTCGCGACAGGGACTCTGGAAACACCATATATTTT.

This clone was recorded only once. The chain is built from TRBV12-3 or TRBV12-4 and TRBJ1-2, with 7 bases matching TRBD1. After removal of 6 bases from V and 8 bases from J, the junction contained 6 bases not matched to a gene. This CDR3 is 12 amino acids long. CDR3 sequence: CASSQTGLGYTF. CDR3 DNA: TGTGCCAGCAGCCAGACAGGGTTAGGCTACACCTTC.

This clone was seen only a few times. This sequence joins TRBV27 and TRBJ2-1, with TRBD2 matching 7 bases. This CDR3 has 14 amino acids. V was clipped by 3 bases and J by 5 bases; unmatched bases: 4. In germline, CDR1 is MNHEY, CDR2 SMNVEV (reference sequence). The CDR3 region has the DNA TGTGCCAGCAGTTTCAGTGCGGGGGACAATGAGCAGTTCTTC. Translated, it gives CASSFSAGDNEQFF.

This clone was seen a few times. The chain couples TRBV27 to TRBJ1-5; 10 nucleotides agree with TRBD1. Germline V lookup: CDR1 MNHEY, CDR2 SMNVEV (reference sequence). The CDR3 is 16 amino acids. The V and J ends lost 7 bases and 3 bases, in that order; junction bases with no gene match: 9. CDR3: CASTPRGQGYNQPQHF. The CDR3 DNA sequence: TGTGCCAGCACCCCCCGGGGACAGGGGTACAATCAGCCCCAGCATTTT.

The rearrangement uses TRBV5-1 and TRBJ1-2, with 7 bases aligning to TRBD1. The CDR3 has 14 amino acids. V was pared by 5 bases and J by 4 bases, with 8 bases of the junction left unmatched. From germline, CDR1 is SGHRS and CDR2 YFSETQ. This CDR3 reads CASSLTGEVYGYTF. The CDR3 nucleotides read TGCGCCAGCAGTCTAACAGGGGAGGTCTATGGCTACACCTTC.

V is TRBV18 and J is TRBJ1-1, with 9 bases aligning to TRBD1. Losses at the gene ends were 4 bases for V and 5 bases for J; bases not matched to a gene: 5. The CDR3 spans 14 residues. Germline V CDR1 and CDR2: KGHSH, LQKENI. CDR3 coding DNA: TGTGCCAGCTCACTCTCGACAGGGGGTACTGAAGCTTTCTTT. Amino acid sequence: CASSLSTGGTEAFF.

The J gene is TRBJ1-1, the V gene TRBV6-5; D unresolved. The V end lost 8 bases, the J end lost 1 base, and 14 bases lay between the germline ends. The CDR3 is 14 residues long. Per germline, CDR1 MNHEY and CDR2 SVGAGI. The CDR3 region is CASLRGVGNTEAFF. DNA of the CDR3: TGTGCCAGCCTCCGCGGGGTTGGGAACACTGAAGCTTTCTTT.